This T cell receptor beta chain was recorded in a study of a mutant IDH1 vaccine in newly diagnosed glioma. Study information: Sex distribution of treated patients was around 62% male and about 40% female; mean age was around 42 years. Previous treatment comprised radiotherapy, temozolomide, or both, mostly both.

This CDR3 has 13 residues. The germline gives CDR1 ENHRY, CDR2 SYGVKD. The V end was cut by 5 bases, the J end by 6 bases, with 11 bases between. Profiling relied on immunoSEQ multiplex PCR, and the TCRdb table lists in-frame clones only, not all of them. The repertoire includes 50,000 to 70,000 clones, over 75% of them detected once, and 10% to 15% sits in the top ten. This clone has just one count. The antigen remains undetermined. The sample's time point: week 23, last vaccination. Vaccine doses each comprised 300 ug of mutant IDH1 20-mer peptide, with topical imiquimod. Donor diagnoses consisted of new WHO grade 3 or 4 IDH1-mutant, ATRX-lost astrocytomas.

The material was PBMCs, obtained from a glioma patient whose treatment included an IDH1 peptide vaccine. V gene TRBV10-3 combines with J gene TRBJ2-1; D ambiguous. This clonotype originated in a man younger than 35 with glioma. Written as DNA, the CDR3 is TGTGCCATCAGTTCACTACCGGGCAATGAGCAGTTCTTC. Translated: CAISSLPGNEQFF.